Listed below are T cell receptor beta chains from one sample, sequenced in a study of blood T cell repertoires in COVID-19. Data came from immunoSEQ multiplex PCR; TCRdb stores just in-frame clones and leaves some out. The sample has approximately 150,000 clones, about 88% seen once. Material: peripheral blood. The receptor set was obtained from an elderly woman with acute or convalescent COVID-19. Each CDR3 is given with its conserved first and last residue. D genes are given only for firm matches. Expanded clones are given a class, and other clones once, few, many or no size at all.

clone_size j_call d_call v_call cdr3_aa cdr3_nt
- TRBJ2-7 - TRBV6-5 CASSFPGSYEQYF TGTGCCAGCAGTTTTCCAGGGTCCTACGAGCAGTACTTC
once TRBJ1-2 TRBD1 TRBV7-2 CASSLGQGARGYTF TGTGCCAGCAGCTTAGGACAGGGGGCACGGGGCTACACCTTC
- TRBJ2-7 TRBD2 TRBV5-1 CASSAGLAGAVEQYF TGCGCCAGCAGCGCGGGACTAGCGGGAGCGGTCGAGCAGTACTTC
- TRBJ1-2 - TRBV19 CASTGSLYGYTF TGTGCCAGCACAGGGTCTCTCTATGGCTACACCTTC
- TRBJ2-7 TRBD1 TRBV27 CASRPPGQGYEQYF TGTGCCAGCAGACCCCCGGGACAGGGCTACGAGCAGTACTTC
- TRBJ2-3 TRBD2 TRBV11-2 CASSKTGTTISASTDTQYF TGTGCCAGCAGCAAGACCGGGACTACAATCAGTGCTAGCACAGATACGCAGTATTTT
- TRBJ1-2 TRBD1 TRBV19 CASSLRTGNYGYTF TGTGCCAGTAGCCTACGGACAGGGAACTATGGCTACACCTTC
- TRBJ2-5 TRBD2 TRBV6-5 CASSYSRGGRETQYF TGTGCCAGCAGTTACTCCCGGGGGGGCAGGGAGACCCAGTACTTC
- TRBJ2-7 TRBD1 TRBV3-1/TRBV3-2 CASSTRSGYRGRSEQYF TGTGCCAGCAGCACCCGAAGCGGCTACAGGGGGCGTAGCGAGCAGTACTTC
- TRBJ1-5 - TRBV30 CAWTRSVNQPQHF TGTGCCTGGACCCGGAGTGTCAATCAGCCCCAGCATTTT
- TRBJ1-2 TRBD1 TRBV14 CASSQDRTGVWNGYTF TGTGCCAGCAGCCAAGATCGAACAGGGGTTTGGAATGGCTACACCTTC
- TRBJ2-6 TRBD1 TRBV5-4 CASSSPGQGVPGANVLTF TGTGCCAGCAGCTCACCGGGACAGGGGGTTCCTGGGGCCAACGTCCTGACTTTC
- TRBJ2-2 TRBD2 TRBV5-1 CASSRGTSGLNTGELFF TGCGCCAGCAGCCGGGGGACTAGCGGTTTGAACACCGGGGAGCTGTTTTTT
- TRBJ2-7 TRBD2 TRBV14 CASSQGLVYEQYF TGTGCCAGCAGCCAGGGACTAGTCTACGAGCAGTACTTC
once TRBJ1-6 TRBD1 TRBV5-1 CASSRGQGKSPLHF TGCGCCAGCAGCCGGGGACAGGGAAAATCTCCCCTCCACTTT
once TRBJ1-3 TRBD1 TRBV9 CASSRDRVAGNTIYF TGTGCCAGCAGTCGAGACAGGGTAGCTGGAAACACCATATATTTT
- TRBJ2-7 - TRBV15 CATSRDPGYEQYF TGTGCCACCAGCAGAGATCCGGGGTACGAGCAGTACTTC
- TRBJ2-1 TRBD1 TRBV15 CATSRAGTGREQFF TGTGCCACCAGCAGAGCGGGGACAGGTCGTGAGCAGTTCTTC
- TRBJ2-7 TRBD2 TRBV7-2 CASSLSGGEQYEQYF TGTGCCAGCAGCTTGAGCGGGGGTGAACAATACGAGCAGTACTTC
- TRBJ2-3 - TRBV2 CASRGGTASDTQYF TGTGCCAGCAGAGGAGGGACGGCGTCGGATACGCAGTATTTT
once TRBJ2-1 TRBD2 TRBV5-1 CASSLGASGGYNEQFF TGCGCCAGCAGCTTGGGGGCTAGCGGGGGTTACAATGAGCAGTTCTTC
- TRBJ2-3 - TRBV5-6 CASSLKRTTGTDTQYF TGTGCCAGCAGCTTGAAGAGGACTACGGGCACAGATACGCAGTATTTT
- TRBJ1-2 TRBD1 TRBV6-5 CASSRDRNYGYTF TGTGCCAGCAGCCGGGACAGAAACTATGGCTACACCTTC
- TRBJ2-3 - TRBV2 CASKQLAMGTDTQYF TGTGCCAGCAAACAACTAGCCATGGGAACAGATACGCAGTATTTT
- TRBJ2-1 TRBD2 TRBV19 CASSGLWGGRIRGGEQFF TGTGCCAGTAGTGGACTTTGGGGCGGGAGGATCCGTGGGGGTGAGCAGTTCTTC
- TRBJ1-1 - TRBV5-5 CASSLMRENTEAFF TGTGCCAGCAGCTTAATGAGGGAAAACACTGAAGCTTTCTTT
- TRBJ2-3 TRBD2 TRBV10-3 CAIRGEAKSWSTDTQYF TGTGCCATCCGGGGGGAGGCGAAGAGTTGGAGCACAGATACGCAGTATTTT
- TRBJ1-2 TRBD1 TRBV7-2 CASSSSGGQVGGYTF TGTGCCAGCAGCTCTTCAGGGGGACAGGTTGGTGGCTACACCTTC
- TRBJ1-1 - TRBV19 CASSIQGFPFGTEAFF TGTGCCAGTAGTATTCAGGGATTCCCTTTTGGCACTGAAGCTTTCTTT
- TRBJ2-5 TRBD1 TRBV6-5 CASSKGQQETQYF TGTGCCAGCTCGAAGGGACAGCAAGAGACCCAGTACTTC
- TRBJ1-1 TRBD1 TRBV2 CASRTQGVPEAFF TGTGCCAGCAGGACACAGGGGGTGCCTGAAGCTTTCTTT
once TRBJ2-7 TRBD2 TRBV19 CATASGGYEQYF TGTGCGACGGCTAGCGGTGGCTACGAGCAGTACTTC
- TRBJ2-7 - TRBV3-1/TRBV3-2 CASSPSGGPGHEQYF TGTGCCAGCAGCCCGTCCGGGGGTCCAGGCCACGAGCAGTACTTC
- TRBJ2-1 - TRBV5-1 CASSFSSSYNEQFF TGCGCCAGCAGCTTTTCATCCTCCTACAATGAGCAGTTCTTC
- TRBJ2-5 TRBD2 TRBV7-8 CASSFGLAGMGETQYF TGTGCCAGCAGCTTCGGACTAGCGGGAATGGGAGAGACCCAGTACTTC
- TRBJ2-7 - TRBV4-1 CASSQVPSYEQYF TGCGCCAGCAGCCAAGTCCCGTCCTACGAGCAGTACTTC
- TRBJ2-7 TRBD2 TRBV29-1 CSVRLAGGTYEQYF TGCAGCGTCCGACTAGCGGGGGGAACCTACGAGCAGTACTTC
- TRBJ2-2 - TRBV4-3 CASSHVGRTGELFF TGCGCCAGCAGCCATGTCGGGAGAACCGGGGAGCTGTTTTTT
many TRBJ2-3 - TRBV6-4 CASSDGAIGQSGTDTQYF TGTGCCAGCAGTGACGGGGCAATCGGACAGTCGGGCACAGATACGCAGTATTTT
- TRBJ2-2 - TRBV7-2 CASSLFAGSNTGELFF TGTGCCAGCAGCTTATTTGCGGGGTCGAACACCGGGGAGCTGTTTTTT
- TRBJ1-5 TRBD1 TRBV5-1 CASSTGTGGEQPQHF TGCGCCAGCAGCACTGGAACAGGGGGCGAACAGCCCCAGCATTTT
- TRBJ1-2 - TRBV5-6 CASSLGLGAGGGYTF TGTGCCAGCAGCTTGGGCTTGGGGGCCGGAGGTGGCTACACCTTC
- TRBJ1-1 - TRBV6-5 CASSYSQTGGLAFF TGTGCCAGCAGTTACTCCCAGACAGGAGGTTTAGCTTTCTTT
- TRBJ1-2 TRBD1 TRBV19 CASSGVYDRGNYGYTF TGTGCCAGTAGTGGGGTATACGACAGGGGGAACTATGGCTACACCTTC
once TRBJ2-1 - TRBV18 CASSPRLLSSYNEQFF TGTGCCAGCTCACCACGACTCCTGAGCTCCTACAATGAGCAGTTCTTC
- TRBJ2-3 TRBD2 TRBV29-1 CSVGTGLSTDTQYF TGCAGCGTGGGGACGGGACTAAGCACAGATACGCAGTATTTT